These T cell receptor beta chains were read from a single sample in a study of T cell changes during pregnancy in multiple sclerosis. Method: immunoSEQ multiplex PCR; TCRdb's copy keeps in-frame clones and lacks some. The sample records roughly 89,000 clones, over 85% being singletons. The source material was peripheral blood, sampled after pregnancy. The receptors shown here come from a female donor in good health, enrolled as a control in a pregnancy study. CDR3s include the opening cysteine and the closing phenylalanine or tryptophan. Fields, in order: V gene, D gene, J gene, clone size, CDR3 DNA, CDR3 protein. The D gene is left open where the match is weak. The size entry is marked missing in some rows and otherwise reads once, few, many or a size class.

TRBV6-6	TRBD1	TRBJ2-2	.	TGTGCCAGCAGCAAACAGGGGCTGACCGGGGAGCTGTTTTTT	CASSKQGLTGELFF
TRBV19	TRBD1	TRBJ1-1	.	TGTGCCAGTAGTTTTTACCGGGACAGGGGGCACTCTGAAGCTTTCTTT	CASSFYRDRGHSEAFF
TRBV19	.	TRBJ2-3	once	TGTGCCAGCTCCTCCGAAGACACCCTTAAGGAGTATTTT	CASSSEDTLKEYF
TRBV27	.	TRBJ2-1	.	TGTGCCAGCAGTTCCAGGGAAGATGAGCAGTTCTTC	CASSSREDEQFF
TRBV4-2	TRBD2	TRBJ2-1	.	TGTGCCAGCAGCCAAGAAGCGCTAGCGGGAAATGAGCAGTTCTTC	CASSQEALAGNEQFF
TRBV6-6	.	TRBJ2-1	.	TGTGCCAGCAGCCCTAGCAGGAATGAGCAGTTCTTC	CASSPSRNEQFF
TRBV4-1	.	TRBJ2-1	.	TGCGCCAGCAGACCAGCGGTCTCCCCCTACAATGAGCAGTTCTTC	CASRPAVSPYNEQFF
TRBV28	.	TRBJ1-1	.	TGTGCCAGCAGTTTATCCTCTCGGGGGTTCACTGAAGCTTTCTTT	CASSLSSRGFTEAFF
TRBV28	.	TRBJ2-1	.	TGTGCCAGCAGTTCCCCCCCCGGGGGTGAGCAGTTCTTC	CASSSPPGGEQFF
TRBV6-5	.	TRBJ2-7	.	TGTGCCACCTATAAGACTGGGAGCTACGAGCAGTACTTC	CATYKTGSYEQYF
TRBV7-7	TRBD2	TRBJ2-2	.	TGTGCCAGCAGCTTAGTACGGGGGGGGAACACCGGGGAGCTGTTTTTT	CASSLVRGGNTGELFF
TRBV5-6	.	TRBJ2-7	.	TGTGCCAGCAGCTCCAGTTTGTGGGGGGTCATCTACGAGCAGTACTTC	CASSSSLWGVIYEQYF
TRBV27	TRBD2	TRBJ2-1	.	TGTGCCAGCAGCCGGGGGGGGGCCTACAATGAGCAGTTCTTC	CASSRGGAYNEQFF
TRBV2	TRBD1	TRBJ1-4	.	TGTGCCAGCAGTCCAGGGGGCAGGGAAAAACTGTTTTTT	CASSPGGREKLFF
TRBV27	TRBD2	TRBJ2-3	.	TGTGCCAGCAGTCCATACTCCGGGACTAGCAGTACCGATACGCAGTATTTT	CASSPYSGTSSTDTQYF
TRBV4-1	TRBD2	TRBJ2-3	.	TGCGCCAGCAGCCAGGAGACTAGCGGGTTAAGGACAGATACGCAGTATTTT	CASSQETSGLRTDTQYF
TRBV2	.	TRBJ1-1	.	TGTGCCAGCAGAAAACAGAGAACCATGAACACTGAAGCTTTCTTT	CASRKQRTMNTEAFF
TRBV28	.	TRBJ1-5	.	TGTGCCAGCAGTTTCCGGGGTAGCAATCAGCCCCAGCATTTT	CASSFRGSNQPQHF
TRBV10-3	.	TRBJ2-7	.	TGTGCCAGTACTAGGGCTCCGAGCTCCTACGAGCAGTACTTC	CASTRAPSSYEQYF
TRBV29-1	TRBD1	TRBJ2-2	.	TGCAGCGGACAGGGGGTCACGAACACCGGGGAGCTGTTTTTT	CSGQGVTNTGELFF
TRBV11-2	TRBD2	TRBJ2-7	.	TGTGCCAGCAGCTTAGAGGGAGGGATCCGCTACGAGCAGTACTTC	CASSLEGGIRYEQYF
TRBV5-4	.	TRBJ2-5	.	TGTGCCAGCAGCTTGGGAATCGGGAAAGAGACCCAGTACTTC	CASSLGIGKETQYF
TRBV27	TRBD2	TRBJ2-1	.	TGTGCCAGCAGTTTATTTGCGGGAGGCAATGAGCAGTTCTTC	CASSLFAGGNEQFF
TRBV28	.	TRBJ2-4	once	TGTGCCAGCAGTGCGGGGACAGTCACCGGCATTCAGTACTTC	CASSAGTVTGIQYF
TRBV15	TRBD1	TRBJ2-7	.	TGTGCCACCAGCAGAGGCGGACAGGGGAGTTCCTACGAGCAGTACTTC	CATSRGGQGSSYEQYF
TRBV5-6	.	TRBJ2-7	.	TGTGCCAGCAGTCATCTATCGCCATACGAGCAGTACTTC	CASSHLSPYEQYF
TRBV27	.	TRBJ2-3	once	TGTGCCAGCACCGAGGGTAGCTTAAAGGGTACGCAGTATTTT	CASTEGSLKGTQYF
TRBV28	.	TRBJ1-3	.	TGTGCCAGCAGTTTAGTTCTAGGGGCGATTTCCAGAAACACCATATATTTT	CASSLVLGAISRNTIYF
TRBV27	TRBD2	TRBJ2-7	.	TGTGCCAGCAGTTTAAGGGGCGCCGGGACTAGCGACGAGCAGTACTTC	CASSLRGAGTSDEQYF
TRBV30	.	TRBJ1-5	.	TGTGCCTGGAGTCGACAGGGCAATCAGCCCCAGCATTTT	CAWSRQGNQPQHF
TRBV7-9	TRBD1	TRBJ2-1	few	TGTGCCAGCAGCTCAGGATGGACAGGGTCGGGTAATGAGCAGTTCTTC	CASSSGWTGSGNEQFF
TRBV19	.	TRBJ1-1	.	TGTGCCAGTAGATGGGCCCACGGGGGTATGAACACTGAAGCTTTCTTT	CASRWAHGGMNTEAFF
TRBV7-9	TRBD1	TRBJ1-5	.	TGTGCCAGCAGCTCCCGGGACAGCGATCAGCCCCAGCATTTT	CASSSRDSDQPQHF
TRBV5-1	TRBD2	TRBJ2-1	once	TGCGCCAGCAGCTCCGGGACTAGCGGGAGTCAAGAGCAGTTCTTC	CASSSGTSGSQEQFF
TRBV27	.	TRBJ1-1	.	TGTGCCAGCAGCCTTATGGGGCCCCGGAACACTGAAGCTTTCTTT	CASSLMGPRNTEAFF
TRBV28	.	TRBJ2-1	.	TGTGCCAGCAGCCGTACGGAAGAGGGATCCCACAATGAGCAGTTCTTC	CASSRTEEGSHNEQFF
TRBV10-3	.	TRBJ2-3	.	TGTGCCATCAGTGAGTCGAGGACTCAACCAGATACGCAGTATTTT	CAISESRTQPDTQYF
TRBV5-1	TRBD1	TRBJ1-1	.	TGCGCCAGCAGCACAGGGGGGTCCGACACTGAAGCTTTCTTT	CASSTGGSDTEAFF
TRBV5-4	TRBD1	TRBJ1-1	.	TGTGCCAGCTATCAGGGGGGCCTGAACACTGAAGCTTTCTTT	CASYQGGLNTEAFF
TRBV5-4	TRBD1	TRBJ1-2	.	TGTGCCAGCAGCCTGGACAGGATAAGTGGCTACACCTTC	CASSLDRISGYTF